The sequence of this TCR beta chain was determined in a study of glioma-infiltrating T cells after dendritic cell vaccination. Stated time point: after dendritic cell vaccination, including at tumor progression/relapse. Method: immunoSEQ multiplex PCR; TCRdb's copy keeps in-frame clones and lacks some. The sample gives over 80,000 clones, approximately 80% of which show up once; roughly 2.1% is in the top ten. CDR1 is MGHRA, CDR2 YSYEKL, per germline. The CDR3 has 11 residues. V gave up 4 bases and J gave up 12 bases; unmatched junction bases: 4. This clonotype was obtained from a human donor with glioblastoma. Material: blood, obtained after dendritic cell vaccination. The rearrangement joins TRBV4-1 to TRBJ1-1; 8 nucleotides agree with TRBD1. The CDR3 protein is CASSRGQGTFF. CDR3 nucleotides: TGCGCCAGCAGCCGAGGACAGGGAACTTTCTTT.